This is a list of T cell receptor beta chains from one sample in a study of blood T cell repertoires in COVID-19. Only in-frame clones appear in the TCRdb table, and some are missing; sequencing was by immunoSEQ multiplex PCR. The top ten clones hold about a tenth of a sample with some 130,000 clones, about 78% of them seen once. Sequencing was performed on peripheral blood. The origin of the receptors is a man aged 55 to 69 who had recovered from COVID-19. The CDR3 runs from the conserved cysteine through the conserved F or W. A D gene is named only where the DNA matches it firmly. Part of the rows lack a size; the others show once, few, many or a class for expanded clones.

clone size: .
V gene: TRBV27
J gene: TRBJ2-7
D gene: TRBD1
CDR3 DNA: TGTGCCAGCAGTCTTACACTCCGGGACAGTCGCCTCCCGGTGGACGAGCAGTACTTC
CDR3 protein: CASSLTLRDSRLPVDEQYF

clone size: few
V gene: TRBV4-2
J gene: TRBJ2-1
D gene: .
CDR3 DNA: TGTGCCAGCAGCCAAGGGGACTCTCTGCGGGAGCAGTTCTTC
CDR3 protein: CASSQGDSLREQFF

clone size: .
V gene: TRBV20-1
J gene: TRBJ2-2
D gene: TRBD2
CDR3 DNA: TGCAGTGCTAGTCGCGGGGGGTCGAACACCGGGGAGCTGTTTTTT
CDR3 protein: CSASRGGSNTGELFF

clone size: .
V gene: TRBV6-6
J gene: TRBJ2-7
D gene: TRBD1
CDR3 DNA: TGTGCCAGCAGTTACCCTAAGGGACAGTCCCACGAGCAGTACTTC
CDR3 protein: CASSYPKGQSHEQYF

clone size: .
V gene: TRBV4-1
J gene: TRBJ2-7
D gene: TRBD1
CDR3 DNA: TGCGCCAGCAGCCAGGTATCGGGACAGTTATCCTACGAGCAGTACTTC
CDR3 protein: CASSQVSGQLSYEQYF

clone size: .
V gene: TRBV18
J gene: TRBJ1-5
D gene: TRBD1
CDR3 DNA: TGTGCCAGCTCACCGGGACAGGGGACTCAGCCCCAGCATTTT
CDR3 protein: CASSPGQGTQPQHF

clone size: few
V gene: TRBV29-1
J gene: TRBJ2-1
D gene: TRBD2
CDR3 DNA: TGCAGCGTTCGGATAAGCGGGGTGGGCGGTGAGCAGTTCTTC
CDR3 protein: CSVRISGVGGEQFF

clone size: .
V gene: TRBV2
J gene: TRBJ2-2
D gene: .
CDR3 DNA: TGTGCCAGCAGTGTTGGAGGGGACACCGGGGAGCTGTTTTTT
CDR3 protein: CASSVGGDTGELFF

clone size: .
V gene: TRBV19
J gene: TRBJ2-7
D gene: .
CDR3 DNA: TGTGCCAGTAGTACGGACATACAGATCTCCTACGAGCAGTACTTC
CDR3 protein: CASSTDIQISYEQYF

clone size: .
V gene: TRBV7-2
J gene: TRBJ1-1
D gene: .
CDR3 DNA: TGTGCCAGCAGCTTATACAGGCTTGGGACTGAAGCTTTCTTT
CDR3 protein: CASSLYRLGTEAFF

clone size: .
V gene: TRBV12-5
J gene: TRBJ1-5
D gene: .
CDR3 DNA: TGTGCTAGTGGTTTGGTACGAGACAATCAGCCCCAGCATTTT
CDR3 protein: CASGLVRDNQPQHF

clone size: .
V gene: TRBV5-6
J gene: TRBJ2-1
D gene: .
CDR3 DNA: TGTGCCAGCAGCTTCCCCCTTAATGAGCAGTTCTTC
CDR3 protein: CASSFPLNEQFF

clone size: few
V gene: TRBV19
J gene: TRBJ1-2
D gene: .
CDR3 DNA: TGTGCCAGTACCCTAGGGAGGGGCAACTATGGCTACACCTTC
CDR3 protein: CASTLGRGNYGYTF

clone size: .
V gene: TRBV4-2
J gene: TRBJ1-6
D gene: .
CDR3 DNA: TGTGCCAGCAGCCAAGATCTAGCAGATAATTCACCCCTCCACTTT
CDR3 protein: CASSQDLADNSPLHF

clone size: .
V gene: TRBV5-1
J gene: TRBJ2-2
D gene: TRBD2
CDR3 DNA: TGCGCCAGCAGCTCAGGACTAGCGAACACCGGGGAGCTGTTTTTT
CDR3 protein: CASSSGLANTGELFF

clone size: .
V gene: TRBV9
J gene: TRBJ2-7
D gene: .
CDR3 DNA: TGTGCCAGCAGCCCCCAAACGGGGACCTACGAGCAGTACTTC
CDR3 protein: CASSPQTGTYEQYF

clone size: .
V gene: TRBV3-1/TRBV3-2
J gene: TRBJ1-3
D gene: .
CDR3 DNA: TGTGCCAGCAGCCTTGCGGGGGGCCTGGGAAACACCATATATTTT
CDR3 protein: CASSLAGGLGNTIYF

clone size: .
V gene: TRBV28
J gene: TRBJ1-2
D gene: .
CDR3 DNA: TGTGCCAGCAGTTCGGGTGGGGCCGACGATGCGAATGGCTACACCTTC
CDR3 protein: CASSSGGADDANGYTF

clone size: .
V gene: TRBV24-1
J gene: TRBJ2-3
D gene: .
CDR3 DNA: TGTGCCACCACTGGAGCGGGCTTCACAGATACGCAGTATTTT
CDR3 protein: CATTGAGFTDTQYF

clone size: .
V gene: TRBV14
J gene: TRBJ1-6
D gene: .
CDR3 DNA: TGTGCCAGCAGCCAAGAAACAGGACGGTCACCCCTCCACTTT
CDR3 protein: CASSQETGRSPLHF

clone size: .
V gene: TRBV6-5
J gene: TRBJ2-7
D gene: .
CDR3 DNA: TGTGCCAGCAGCCCGCGACAGGGAGGCCTCTACGAGCAGTACTTC
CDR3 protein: CASSPRQGGLYEQYF

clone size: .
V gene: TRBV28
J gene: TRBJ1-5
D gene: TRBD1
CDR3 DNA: TGTGCCAGCAGTCAAGGGACAGGGTTTGGCAATCAGCCCCAGCATTTT
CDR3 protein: CASSQGTGFGNQPQHF